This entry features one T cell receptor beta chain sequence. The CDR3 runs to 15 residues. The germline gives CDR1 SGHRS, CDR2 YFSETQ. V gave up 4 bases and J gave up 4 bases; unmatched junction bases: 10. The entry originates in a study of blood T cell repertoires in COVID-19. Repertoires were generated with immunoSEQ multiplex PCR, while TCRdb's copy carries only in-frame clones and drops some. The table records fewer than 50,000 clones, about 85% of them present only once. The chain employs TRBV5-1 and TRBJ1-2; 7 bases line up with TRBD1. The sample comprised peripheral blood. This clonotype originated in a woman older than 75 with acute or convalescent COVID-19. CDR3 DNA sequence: TGCGCCAGCAGCGTAACTGCAGGGGGTGTCTATGGCTACACCTTC. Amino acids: CASSVTAGGVYGYTF.